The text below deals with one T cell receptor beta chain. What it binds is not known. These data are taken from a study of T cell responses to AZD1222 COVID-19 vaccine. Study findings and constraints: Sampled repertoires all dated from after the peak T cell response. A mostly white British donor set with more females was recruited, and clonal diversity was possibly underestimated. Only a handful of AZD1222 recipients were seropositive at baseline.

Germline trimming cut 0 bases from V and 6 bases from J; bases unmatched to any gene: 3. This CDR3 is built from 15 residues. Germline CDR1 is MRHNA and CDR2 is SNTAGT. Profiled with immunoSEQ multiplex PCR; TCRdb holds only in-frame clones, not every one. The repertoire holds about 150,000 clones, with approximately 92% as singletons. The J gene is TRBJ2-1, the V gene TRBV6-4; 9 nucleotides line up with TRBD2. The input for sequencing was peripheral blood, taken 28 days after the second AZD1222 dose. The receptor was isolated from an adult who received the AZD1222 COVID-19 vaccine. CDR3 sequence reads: CASSDSSGSVNEQFF. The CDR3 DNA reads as TGTGCCAGCAGTGACTCTAGCGGGAGTGTCAATGAGCAGTTCTTC.